Below are 26 T cell receptor beta chains sequenced from a single sample in a study of CD8 T cells in ankylosing spondylitis. TCRdb ran MiXCR on the 5' RACE reads and lists one entry per CDR3 protein. The sample lists approximately 45,000 distinct CDR3 sequences; approximately 10% were seen once. The sequenced material came from blood, either unsorted or a sorted T cell fraction (not recorded which). All receptors come from a male donor with ankylosing spondylitis or in good health (not recorded which).

Regarding this clonotype: A much bigger clone sits one base away, suggesting this may be a read error. The V and J genes are TRBV5-1 and TRBJ2-1, with TRBD2 identical over 7 bases. The CDR3 is 15 amino acids. Looked up from germline, CDR1 is SGHRS and CDR2 is YFSETQ. The CDR3 DNA sequence: TGCGCCAGCAACTTGCAGCGGGGTGTAGTGAATGAGCAGTTCTTC. It specifies CASNLQRGVVNEQFF.

The chain couples TRBV25-1 to TRBJ2-7; perhaps TRBD1 as D (6 bases). V gave up 5 bases and J gave up 0 bases, with 11 bases separating them. Germline V gene data show CDR1 as MGHDK and CDR2 as SYGVNS. The CDR3 contains 14 residues. CDR3 region: CASSKWTASYEQYF. DNA for the CDR3: TGTGCCAGCAGTAAGTGGACAGCCTCCTACGAGCAGTACTTC.

V usage is TRBV7-9 and J usage is TRBJ1-1, with 7 nucleotides matching TRBD1. Trimming cost V 5 bases and J 4 bases; bases outside gene matches: 10. The CDR3 runs 15 residues. Germline CDR1 SEHNR, CDR2 FQNEAQ (reference sequence). The CDR3 here is CASSPQTGVSTEAFF. The CDR3 DNA sequence: TGTGCCAGCAGCCCGCAAACAGGGGTGAGCACTGAAGCTTTCTTT.

This clonotype was seen many times. The V and J genes are TRBV11-2 and TRBJ1-5; D is unclear. The CDR3 consists of 13 residues. Trimming pared 3 bases from V and 5 bases from J, leaving 8 bases between. Germline CDR1 reads SGHAT; CDR2 reads FQNNGV. The CDR3 region has the DNA TGTGCCAGCAGCTTCGACGGGCATCAGCCCCAGCATTTT. It specifies CASSFDGHQPQHF.

This clonotype showed up many times. This sequence joins TRBV28 and TRBJ1-2, with 7 bases aligning to TRBD1. The CDR3 covers 14 residues. Germline loops: CDR1 MDHEN, CDR2 SYDVKM. The V gene end was trimmed by 7 bases and the J gene end by 8 bases; junction bases not matched to a gene: 13. Written as DNA, the CDR3 is TGTGCCAGCACCACCCCCGGGCAGGGGGGAGGCTACACCTTC. This codes for CASTTPGQGGGYTF.

This clonotype was recorded many times. J is TRBJ2-3 and V is TRBV5-1; D might be TRBD1 (6 bases). The V end was cut by 0 bases, the J end by 3 bases, with 11 bases between. The CDR3 sequence is 15 residues long. CDR1 and CDR2 (germline): SGHRS, YFSETQ. CDR3: CASSLVPGVTDTQYF. The CDR3 coding sequence is TGCGCCAGCAGCTTGGTGCCAGGGGTGACAGATACGCAGTATTTT.

In this sample, this clonotype turned up many times. V gene TRBV20-1 combines with J gene TRBJ1-4; D is ambiguous. The CDR3 has 13 amino acids. Germline V gene data show CDR1 as DFQATT and CDR2 as SNEGSKA (reference sequence). Between the trimmed V and J ends, which lost 3 bases and 4 bases, there was a span of 9 bases. The CDR3: CSARTKDNEKLFF. CDR3 bases: TGCAGTGCTAGGACGAAGGATAATGAAAAACTGTTTTTT.

Relative to its sample, this clonotype is medium-sized. V gene TRBV10-3 combines with J gene TRBJ1-1; 9 bases agree with TRBD1. The V segment lost 8 bases and the J segment 7 bases; nucleotides outside the gene matches: 20. In germline, CDR1 is ENHRY, CDR2 SYGVKD. There are 17 residues in the CDR3. CDR3 in amino acids: CAIGLQGARSDVHEAFF. CDR3 sequence (DNA): TGTGCCATCGGCTTACAGGGGGCCCGGTCGGACGTCCATGAAGCTTTCTTT.

The chain has TRBV25-1 and TRBJ2-7; tentative D call: TRBD1 (5 bases). V was cut by 5 bases and J by 6 bases, with 14 bases left in between. Germline-derived CDR1 and CDR2 are MGHDK and SYGVNS. This CDR3 comprises 13 residues. CDR3 in DNA: TGTGCCAGCAGTCCCTTAGGGGCTCTCGAGCAGTACTTC. Translating gives CASSPLGALEQYF.

The rearrangement uses TRBV10-3 and TRBJ1-1; D is unresolved. Germline loops: CDR1 ENHRY, CDR2 SYGVKD. Trimming left V 7 bases short and J 1 base short, with 10 bases between. The length of the CDR3 is 13 residues. The DNA of the CDR3 is TGTGCCATCACTAAGACACCGAACACTGAAGCTTTCTTT. This encodes CAITKTPNTEAFF.

This clonotype has at least ten counts. This chain uses TRBV5-1 with TRBJ1-5; 7 bases fit TRBD1. V lost 0 bases, J lost 6 bases, and 3 bases stayed unmatched. This CDR3 contains 14 residues. Germline values: CDR1 SGHRS, CDR2 YFSETQ. The CDR3 region is CASSLGQGTQPQHF. In DNA form, the CDR3 reads TGCGCCAGCAGCTTGGGACAGGGAACTCAGCCCCAGCATTTT.

The table lists this clonotype with many counts. This rearrangement joins TRBV12-3 or TRBV12-4 to TRBJ2-1, with 7 bases fitting TRBD2. V gave up 4 bases and J gave up 3 bases; unmatched junction bases: 9. The CDR3 has 16 amino acids. CDR3 DNA sequence: TGTGCCAGCAGTTCCTTGGGGCGGGGGTTCTACAATGAGCAGTTCTTC. Amino acid sequence: CASSSLGRGFYNEQFF.

This clonotype was counted ten times or more. The chain couples TRBV5-1 to TRBJ2-7; TRBD1 matches 9 bases. V lost 2 bases, J lost 3 bases, and 9 bases stayed unmatched. CDR1 is SGHRS and CDR2 is YFSETQ in the germline V gene. The CDR3 sequence is 16 residues long. CDR3 protein: CASSFHRDRAFYEQYF. The DNA of the CDR3 is TGCGCCAGCAGCTTCCACCGGGACAGGGCTTTCTACGAGCAGTACTTC.

By proportion, this clonotype is medium-sized. The chain has TRBV10-3 and TRBJ2-7; D unclear. Germline CDR1 ENHRY, CDR2 SYGVKD. The V gene lost 0 bases and the J gene lost 3 bases, with 9 bases spanning the gap. The CDR3 spans 14 residues. The CDR3 coding sequence is TGTGCCATCAGTGAGTCGTTGGGTTACTACGAGCAGTACTTC. It encodes CAISESLGYYEQYF.

V usage is TRBV30 and J usage is TRBJ1-4; D is perhaps TRBD1 (5 bases). The germline V and J ends were trimmed by 0 bases and 3 bases, with 8 bases remaining between them. Germline loops: CDR1 GTSNPN, CDR2 SVGIG (reference sequence). The CDR3 is 14 residues long. The DNA for the CDR3 is TGTGCCTGGAGTGTACGCAGGGCTAATGAAAAACTGTTTTTT. This gives the protein CAWSVRRANEKLFF. Full variable domain (rest looked up from reference TRBV30 and TRBJ1-4): SQTIHQWPATLVQPVGSPLSLECTVEGTSNPNLYWYRQAAGRGLQLLFYSVGIGQISSEVPQNLSASRPQDRQFILSSKKLLLSDSGFYLCAWSVRRANEKLFFGSGTQLSVL.

This clonotype was observed at least ten times. V gene TRBV29-1 combines with J gene TRBJ2-3, with TRBD2 identical over 14 bases. Germline CDR1 is SQVTM and CDR2 is ANQGSEA. V shed 7 bases and J 5 bases; nucleotides not matched to a gene: 5. The length of the CDR3 is 14 residues. The CDR3 DNA reads TGCAGCGCGACTAGCGGGGGGGCGAGAGATACGCAGTATTTT. Residues: CSATSGGARDTQYF.

This clonotype was seen at least ten times. V and J are TRBV5-6 and TRBJ2-3, with D unresolved. V shed 3 bases and J shed 2 bases, with 10 bases lying between them. Germline V gene lookup returns CDR1 SGHDT and CDR2 YYEEEE. The CDR3 totals 14 residues. Here the CDR3 reads CASSSPRVTDTQYF. The CDR3 region has the DNA TGTGCCAGCAGCTCTCCTCGGGTCACAGATACGCAGTATTTT.

Details on this clonotype: This sequence may be a read error, since a much larger clone differs from it by one base. The CDR3 sequence: CASRRTGENTGAFF. Written as DNA, the CDR3 is TGCGCCAGCAGGAGAACAGGGGAAAACACTGGAGCTTTCTTT. The J gene is TRBJ1-1, the V gene TRBV5-1; 7 nucleotides match TRBD1. The germline V gene encodes CDR1 SGHRS and CDR2 YFSETQ. The CDR3 is 14 amino acids.

The chain has TRBV12-5 and TRBJ2-2; D remains unclear. Trimming stripped 5 bases from V and 6 bases from J, with 7 bases between. Germline V CDR1 and CDR2: LGHNT, FRNRAP. The CDR3 is 12 residues long. The CDR3 reads CASGTPSGELFF. In DNA form, the CDR3 reads TGTGCTAGTGGTACCCCCTCCGGGGAGCTGTTTTTT.

A note on this clonotype: This may arise from a read error, as a much more abundant clone is one base away. The chain has TRBV5-1 and TRBJ2-2; D gene uncertain. Germline CDR1 reads SGHRS; CDR2 reads YFSETQ. The V gene lost 1 base and the J gene lost 6 bases, with 16 bases spanning the gap. The CDR3 has 16 residues. The CDR3 coding sequence is TGCGCCAGCAGCTTGCAGACCAACACGGACGCCGGGGAGCTGTTTTTT. Protein product: CASSLQTNTDAGELFF.

This clonotype was counted only a few times. The chain is built from TRBV7-6 and TRBJ2-7; TRBD2 matches at 10 bases. Germline V lookup: CDR1 SGHVS, CDR2 FNYEAQ. CDR3 length: 14 amino acids. V gave up 3 bases and J gave up 3 bases; unmatched junction bases: 2. Here the CDR3 reads CASSFSSGSYEQYF. The CDR3 DNA sequence: TGTGCCAGCAGCTTCTCTAGCGGGAGCTACGAGCAGTACTTC.

This clonotype was picked up many times. The chain has TRBV5-1 and TRBJ2-3; D may be TRBD2 (7 bases). The germline V and J ends were trimmed by 4 bases and 4 bases, with 19 bases remaining between them. This CDR3 has 16 residues. The germline V gene encodes CDR1 SGHRS and CDR2 YFSETQ. Here the CDR3 reads CASSRGAQLWADTQYF. The DNA for the CDR3 is TGCGCCAGCAGCCGGGGGGCCCAACTGTGGGCAGATACGCAGTATTTT.

The chain joins TRBV12-3 or TRBV12-4 to TRBJ1-5; 7 positions agree with TRBD1. CDR3 size: 18 residues. The CDR3 DNA reads as TGTACCTTCAGTTTAGTCGCCAATATACAGGGGAGCAATCAGCCCCAGCATTTT. Its translation is CTFSLVANIQGSNQPQHF.

This clonotype came up many times. V is TRBV6-1 and J is TRBJ1-1; no firm D call. V lost 4 bases, J lost 3 bases, and 9 bases lay in between. CDR1 and CDR2 (germline): MNHNS, SASEGT. The CDR3 loop spans 13 amino acids. CDR3 DNA: TGTGCCAGCAGTGCCCGACGGTACACTGAAGCTTTCTTT. Translated, it gives CASSARRYTEAFF.

The gene calls are TRBV12-3 or TRBV12-4 and TRBJ1-4, with a tentative D call TRBD1 (5 bases). Trimming pared 3 bases from V and 8 bases from J, leaving 13 bases between. The CDR3 has 14 residues. CDR3 nucleotide sequence: TGTGCCAGCAGTTTCGGTGGGGCAGGAGAAAAACTGTTTTTT. Its translation: CASSFGGAGEKLFF.

This clonotype appeared a single time. With a much larger clone just one base away, this may be a read error. The chain joins TRBV7-8 to TRBJ1-1; D is undetermined. V lost 7 bases and J 3 bases, leaving 12 bases between the germline ends. This CDR3 has 13 amino acids. Per germline, CDR1 SGHVS and CDR2 FQNEAQ. CDR3: CASNSLGDTEAFF. CDR3 coding DNA: TGTGCCAGCAACTCCCTTGGGGACACTGAAGCTTTCTTT.